This passage covers 2 T cell receptor beta chains from one sample sequenced in a study of sequential checkpoint blockade in melanoma (dated by TCRdb to about 2019). Explained via the paper, the treatment or condition label denotes: randomized to nivolumab then ipilimumab (arm A) or the reverse (arm B). The receptor library was made with the immunoSEQ multiplex PCR assay. TCRdb carries this immuneACCESS record with in-frame sequences only. Its versions omit some clonotypes, under half of them owing to an unresolved V gene in the studies checked, with the rest unexplained. The sample contains roughly 30,000 clones, approximately 81% of them found a single time. The ten largest clones represent more than 15% of the sample. The specimen comprised CD8+ T cells sorted from blood (inferred from file names), sampled from a patient given nivolumab and ipilimumab in sequence. The receptors stem from a human donor with melanoma.

This chain links TRBV2 with TRBJ1-2, with 10 nucleotides matching TRBD1. The germline V gene has CDR1 SNHLY and CDR2 FYNNEI. The CDR3 contains 15 residues. With 6 bases clipped from V and 7 bases from J, the junction kept 11 bases outside the gene matches. As DNA, the CDR3 is TGTGCCAGCAGGGGCCCGGGACAGGGGATTTTTGGCTACACCTTC. Its translation: CASRGPGQGIFGYTF. Using reference TRBV2 and TRBJ1-2 for the parts outside the CDR3, the full variable domain is EPEVTQTPSHQVTQMGQEVILRCVPISNHLYFYWYRQILGQKVEFLVSFYNNEISEKSEIFDDQFSVERPDGSNFTLKIRSTKLEDSAMYFCASRGPGQGIFGYTFGSGTRLTVV.

The CDR3 loop is CASSYSTGYEQYF. The CDR3 DNA sequence: TGTGCCAGCAGTTACTCGACCGGGTACGAGCAGTACTTC. The chain recombines TRBV6-5 with TRBJ2-5; no firm D call. With the DNA end fitting TRBJ2-7 better, the J assignment may be wrong. The germline gives CDR1 MNHEY, CDR2 SVGAGI. The CDR3 runs to 13 residues.